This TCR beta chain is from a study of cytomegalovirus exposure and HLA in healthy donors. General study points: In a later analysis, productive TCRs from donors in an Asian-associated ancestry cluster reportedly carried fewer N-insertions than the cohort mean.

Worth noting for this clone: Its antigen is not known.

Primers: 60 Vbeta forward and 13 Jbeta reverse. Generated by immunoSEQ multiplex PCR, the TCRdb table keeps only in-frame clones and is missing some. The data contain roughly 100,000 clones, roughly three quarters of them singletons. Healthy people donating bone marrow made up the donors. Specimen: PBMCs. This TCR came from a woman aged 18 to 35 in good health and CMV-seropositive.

Here the CDR3 DNA reads TGTGCCAGCAGTGAAGGCGCTACTAACTATGGCTACACCTTC. Translation: CASSEGATNYGYTF. The chain carries TRBV6-1 and TRBJ1-2; D unresolved. V gave up 1 base and J gave up 0 bases, with 6 bases separating them. This CDR3 contains 14 residues. Germline CDR1 reads MNHNS; CDR2 reads SASEGT.